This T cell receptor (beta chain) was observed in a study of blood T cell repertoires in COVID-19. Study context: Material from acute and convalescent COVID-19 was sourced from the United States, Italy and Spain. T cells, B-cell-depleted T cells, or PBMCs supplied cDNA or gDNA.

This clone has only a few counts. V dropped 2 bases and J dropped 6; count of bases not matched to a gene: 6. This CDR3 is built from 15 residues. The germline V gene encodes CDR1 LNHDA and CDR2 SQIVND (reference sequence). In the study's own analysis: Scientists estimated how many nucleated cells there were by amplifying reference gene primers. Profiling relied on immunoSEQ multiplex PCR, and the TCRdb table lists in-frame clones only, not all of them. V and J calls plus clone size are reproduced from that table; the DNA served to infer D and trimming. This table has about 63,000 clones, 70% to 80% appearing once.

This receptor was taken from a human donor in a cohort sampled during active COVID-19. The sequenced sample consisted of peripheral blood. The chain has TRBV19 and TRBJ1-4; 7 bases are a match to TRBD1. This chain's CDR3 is CASSINRGRYEKLFF. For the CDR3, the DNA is TGTGCCAGTAGTATAAACAGGGGAAGGTATGAAAAACTGTTTTTT.